This T cell receptor (beta chain) comes out of a study of T cell repertoires in cytomegalovirus infection. Study-level background: Used in the study were CMV epitopes, some recently identified and HLA-C-restricted, others well-studied and HLA-B-restricted. It was the public TCR beta signatures that indicated both CMV infection and matching HLA type. General study findings and limits: Within the response measured ex vivo, HLA-C-restricted CMV-specific TCR beta clonotypes were dominant. Cumulative frequency (of public TCR beta family members) identified carriers of CMV plus the relevant HLA.

Notes on this clonotype: Its antigen is not identified.

TCRdb passed the reads through MiXCR, listing each CDR3 protein once. Of 250,000 to 400,000 distinct CDR3 sequences listed, roughly 25% are singletons. CDR1 and CDR2 from the germline V gene are DFQATT and SNEGSKA (reference sequence). The V gene end was trimmed by 6 bases and the J gene end by 9 bases; junction bases not matched to a gene: 7. This CDR3 comprises 12 residues. This chain links TRBV20-1 with TRBJ2-1; 8 bases agree with TRBD2. The specimen comprised cultured PBMCs, sampled from culture after CMV antigen stimulation. This sequence originates from a human donor in good health (CMV status not recorded). Some clones in this sample may be carry-over from other donors' samples. The CDR3 DNA reads as TGCAGTGCCGGAAGAACTAGCGGTGAGCAGTTCTTC. Residues: CSAGRTSGEQFF.